This T cell receptor (beta chain) stems from a study of T cell repertoires in cytomegalovirus infection. Across the study: The study used recently identified HLA-C-restricted and well-studied HLA-B-restricted CMV epitopes. It was the public TCR beta signatures that indicated both CMV infection and matching HLA type.

General observations from the study: HLA-C-restricted CMV clonotypes gave the most frequent clonotype in two of eight donors. Pooled public TCR beta family frequency picked out CMV carriers with the relevant HLA.

Each CDR3 protein gets one entry after TCRdb re-called the reads with MiXCR. Here the sample spans about 900,000 distinct CDR3 sequences, 25% to 40% being singletons. Points on this clonotype: Antigen unknown.

This specimen consisted of cultured CD8+ T cells from PBMCs, obtained from culture after CMV antigen stimulation. This sequence was found in a human donor in good health (CMV status not recorded). Some clones in this sample may be carry-over from other donors' samples.

CDR3 in amino acids: CASSHTGGLAEAFF. CDR3 sequence (DNA): TGTGCCAGCAGTCATACAGGGGGCCTCGCTGAAGCTTTCTTT. The chain combines TRBV6-1 with TRBJ1-1, with TRBD1 matching 9 bases. The CDR3 consists of 14 residues. The germline CDR1 and CDR2 sequences are MNHNS and SASEGT. Trimming took 5 bases from V and 6 from J; bases not matched to a gene: 7.